This paragraph covers one T cell receptor (beta chain) sequence. Antigen: not known. This sample was included in a study of tumor-infiltrating lymphocytes in primary liver carcinoma. As for the study in general: Ranging in age from 30 to 69 years, the patients were men and women.

Unsorted whole blood supplied the RNA, and germline DNA was extracted too. Constant-region priming of around 500 ng total RNA yielded TCR beta cDNA. Construction of TCR beta libraries relied on three successive nested multiplex PCR rounds employing slightly modified ARM-PCR. With TRBV1-TRBV30 forward primers and a C-beta reverse primer, the first two PCR rounds were run for roughly 10 cycles each. TCRdb reanalysed the multiplex PCR reads using MiXCR and keeps one entry per CDR3 protein. The data show about 210,000 distinct CDR3 sequences, roughly two thirds seen once. General study points: Left bulk and unsorted, the samples did not allow CD4+ and CD8+ repertoires to be compared.

Germline CDR1 and CDR2: SGHAT and FQNNGV. This CDR3 contains 15 residues. Germline trimming cut 9 bases from V and 4 bases from J; bases unmatched to any gene: 13. The chain recombines TRBV11-2 with TRBJ2-5; TRBD1 matches 8 bases. This clonotype was obtained from a woman aged 60 to 75 with primary liver carcinoma and hepatitis B virus infection. Sequences were obtained from peripheral blood. The CDR3 bases are TGTGCCAGTAGCGCCGGGACAGGCCCACTAGAGACCCAGTACTTC. Protein product: CASSAGTGPLETQYF.